This T cell receptor beta chain came from a study of T cell responses to AZD1222 COVID-19 vaccine. Comment on this clone: Its antigen is currently unknown.

Findings of the study overall: Vaccination with two AZD1222 doses was followed by a rise in Spike-specific TCR breadth and depth. All repertoire sampling was performed exclusively after the peak T cell response.

TCRdb's table, derived via immunoSEQ multiplex PCR, lists solely in-frame clones and lacks some. The sample records 140,000 to 150,000 clones, roughly 90% being singletons. The CDR3 spans 17 residues. Germline V lookup: CDR1 MGHRA, CDR2 YSYEKL. Trimming pared 2 bases from V and 4 bases from J, leaving 17 bases between. Pooled in the analysis were second doses at about 4 or about 12 weeks. The chain uses TRBV4-1 and TRBJ2-2, with D possibly being TRBD2 (7 bases). Sequencing used peripheral blood, obtained 28 days after the second AZD1222 dose. This TCR was sampled from an adult who received the AZD1222 COVID-19 vaccine. As DNA, the CDR3 is TGCGCCAGCAGCCAAACAGGGAGGGCTAGCGGCACCGGGGAGCTGTTTTTT. Translated: CASSQTGRASGTGELFF.